The sequence of this T cell receptor (beta chain) was determined in a study of control samples from healthy donors and cancer patients. The method was immunoSEQ multiplex PCR; TCRdb's version includes in-frame clones alone and lacks a portion of them. In the table there are roughly 130,000 clones, approximately 91% of which are singletons. The V gene's germline CDR1 is MNHEY and CDR2 SMNVEV (reference sequence). J gave up 1 base and V 3 bases, and 3 bases lay outside the gene matches. CDR3 length equals 15 residues. The receptor comes from a man in his forties or fifties in good health. The chain links TRBV27 to TRBJ2-3; 8 bases are shared with TRBD1. The specimen sequenced was blood. The DNA of the CDR3 is TGTGCCAGCAGTTTCCCAGGGGGCGGCACAGATACGCAGTATTTT. It translates to CASSFPGGGTDTQYF.